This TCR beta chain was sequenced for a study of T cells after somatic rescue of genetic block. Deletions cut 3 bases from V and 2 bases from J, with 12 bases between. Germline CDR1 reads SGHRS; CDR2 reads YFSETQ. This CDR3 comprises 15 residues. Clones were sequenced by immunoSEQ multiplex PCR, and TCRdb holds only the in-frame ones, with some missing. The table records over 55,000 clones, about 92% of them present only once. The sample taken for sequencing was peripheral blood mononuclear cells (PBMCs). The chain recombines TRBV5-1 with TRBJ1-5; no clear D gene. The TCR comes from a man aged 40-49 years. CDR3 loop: CASSWRVNGNQPQHF. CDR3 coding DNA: TGCGCCAGCAGCTGGAGGGTTAACGGCAATCAGCCCCAGCATTTT.